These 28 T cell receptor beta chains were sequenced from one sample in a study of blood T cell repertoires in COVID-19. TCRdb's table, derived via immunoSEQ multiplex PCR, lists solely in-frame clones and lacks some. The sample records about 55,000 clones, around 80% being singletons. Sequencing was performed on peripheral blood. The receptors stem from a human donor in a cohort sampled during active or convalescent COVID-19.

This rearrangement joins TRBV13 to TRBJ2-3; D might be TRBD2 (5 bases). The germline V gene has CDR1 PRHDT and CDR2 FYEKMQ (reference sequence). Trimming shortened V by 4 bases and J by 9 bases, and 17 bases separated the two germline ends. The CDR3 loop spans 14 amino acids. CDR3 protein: CASSSLLAQSTQYF. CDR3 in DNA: TGTGCCAGCAGCTCCCTCTTAGCGCAGTCGACGCAGTATTTT.

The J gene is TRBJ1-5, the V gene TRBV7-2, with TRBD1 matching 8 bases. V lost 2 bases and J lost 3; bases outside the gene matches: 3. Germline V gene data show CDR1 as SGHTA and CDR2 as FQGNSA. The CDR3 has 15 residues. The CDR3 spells CASSLNRGINQPQHF. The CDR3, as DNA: TGTGCCAGCAGCTTAAACAGGGGGATCAATCAGCCCCAGCATTTT.

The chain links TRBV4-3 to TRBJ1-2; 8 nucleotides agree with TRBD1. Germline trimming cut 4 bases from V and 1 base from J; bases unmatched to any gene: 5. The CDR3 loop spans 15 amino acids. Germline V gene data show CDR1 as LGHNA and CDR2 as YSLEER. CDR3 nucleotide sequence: TGCGCCAGCAGCCTCAAACAGGGGGATAACTATGGCTACACCTTC. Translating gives CASSLKQGDNYGYTF.

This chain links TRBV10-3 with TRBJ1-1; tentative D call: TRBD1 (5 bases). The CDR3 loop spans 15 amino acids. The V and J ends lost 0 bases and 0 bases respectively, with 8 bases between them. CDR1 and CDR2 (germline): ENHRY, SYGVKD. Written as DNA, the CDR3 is TGTGCCATCAGTGAGTCGCGGACACTGAACACTGAAGCTTTCTTT. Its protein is CAISESRTLNTEAFF.

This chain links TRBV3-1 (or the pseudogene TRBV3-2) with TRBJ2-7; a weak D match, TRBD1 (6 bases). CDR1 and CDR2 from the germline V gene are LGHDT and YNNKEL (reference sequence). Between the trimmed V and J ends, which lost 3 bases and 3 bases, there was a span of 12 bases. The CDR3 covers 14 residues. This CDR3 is CASSQTIGGYEQYF. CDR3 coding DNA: TGTGCCAGCAGCCAGACGATAGGGGGCTACGAGCAGTACTTC.

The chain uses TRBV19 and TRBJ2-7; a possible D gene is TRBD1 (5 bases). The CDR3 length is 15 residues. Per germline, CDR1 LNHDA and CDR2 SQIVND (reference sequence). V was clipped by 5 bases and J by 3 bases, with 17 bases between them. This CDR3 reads CASSPRWGRFYEQYF. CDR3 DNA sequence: TGTGCCAGTAGTCCCCGATGGGGCCGTTTCTACGAGCAGTACTTC.

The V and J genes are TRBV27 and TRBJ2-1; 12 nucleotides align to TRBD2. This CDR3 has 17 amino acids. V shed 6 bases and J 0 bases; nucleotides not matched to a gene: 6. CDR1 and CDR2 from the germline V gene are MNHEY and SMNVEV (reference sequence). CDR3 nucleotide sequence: TGTGCCAGCAGGAGGACTAGCGGGGTAAGCTCCTACAATGAGCAGTTCTTC. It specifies CASRRTSGVSSYNEQFF.

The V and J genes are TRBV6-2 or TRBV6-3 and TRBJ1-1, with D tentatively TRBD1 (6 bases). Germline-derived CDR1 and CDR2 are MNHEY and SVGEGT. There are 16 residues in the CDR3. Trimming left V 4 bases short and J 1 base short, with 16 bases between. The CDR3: CASSSHPGQANTEAFF. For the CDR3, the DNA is TGTGCCAGCAGTTCTCACCCGGGACAAGCGAACACTGAAGCTTTCTTT.

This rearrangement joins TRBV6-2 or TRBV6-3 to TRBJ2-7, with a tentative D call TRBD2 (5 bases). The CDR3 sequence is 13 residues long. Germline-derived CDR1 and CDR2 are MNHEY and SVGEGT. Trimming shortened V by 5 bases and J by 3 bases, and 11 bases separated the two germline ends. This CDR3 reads CASSAGNLYEQYF. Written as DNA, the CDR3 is TGTGCCAGCAGTGCCGGGAACCTCTACGAGCAGTACTTC.

Here the CDR3 reads CASSRQGLPYSNQPQHF. CDR3 bases: TGTGCCAGCAGCCGACAGGGGCTCCCCTATAGCAATCAGCCCCAGCATTTT. The chain combines TRBV6-2 or TRBV6-3 with TRBJ1-5; 8 bases are shared with TRBD1. J was trimmed by 0 bases and V by 6 bases; bases with no gene match: 10. Germline CDR1 reads MNHEY; CDR2 reads SVGEGT. This CDR3 is built from 17 residues.

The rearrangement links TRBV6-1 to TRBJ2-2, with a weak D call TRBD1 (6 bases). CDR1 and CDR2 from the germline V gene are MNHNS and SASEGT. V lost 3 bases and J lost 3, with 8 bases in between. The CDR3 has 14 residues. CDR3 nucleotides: TGTGCCAGCAGTGACCAGGGGTACACCGGGGAGCTGTTTTTT. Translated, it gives CASSDQGYTGELFF.

This CDR3 reads CASSPLGTSTDTQYF. Here the CDR3 DNA reads TGTGCCAGCAGTCCCCTAGGAACTAGCACAGATACGCAGTATTTT. V and J are TRBV4-2 and TRBJ2-3; D remains unclear. Looked up from germline, CDR1 is LGHNA and CDR2 is YNFKEQ. This CDR3 spans 15 amino acids. Trimming removed 6 bases from V and 0 bases from J, with 13 bases in between.

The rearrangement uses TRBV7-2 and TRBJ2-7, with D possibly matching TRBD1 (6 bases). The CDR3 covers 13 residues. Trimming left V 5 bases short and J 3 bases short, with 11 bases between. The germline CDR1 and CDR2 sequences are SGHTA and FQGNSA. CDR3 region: CASSEPGDYEQYF. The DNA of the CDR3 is TGTGCCAGCAGCGAACCAGGGGACTACGAGCAGTACTTC.

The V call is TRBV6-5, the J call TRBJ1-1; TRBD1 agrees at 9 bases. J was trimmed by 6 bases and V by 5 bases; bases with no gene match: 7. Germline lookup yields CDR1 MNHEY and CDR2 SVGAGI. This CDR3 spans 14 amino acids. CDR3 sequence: CASSQRTGASEAFF. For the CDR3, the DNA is TGTGCCAGCAGTCAACGGACAGGGGCGTCTGAAGCTTTCTTT.

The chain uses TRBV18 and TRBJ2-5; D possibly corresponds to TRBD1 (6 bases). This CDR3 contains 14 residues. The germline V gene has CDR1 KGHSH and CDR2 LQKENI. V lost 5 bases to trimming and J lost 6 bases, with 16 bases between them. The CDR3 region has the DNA TGTGCCAGCTCAGCTTCCCCAGGGGTACAGACCCAGTACTTC. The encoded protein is CASSASPGVQTQYF.

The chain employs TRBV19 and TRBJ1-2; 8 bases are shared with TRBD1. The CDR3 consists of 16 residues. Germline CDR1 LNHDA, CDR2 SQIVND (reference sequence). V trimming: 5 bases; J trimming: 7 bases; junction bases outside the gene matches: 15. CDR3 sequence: CASSPSPGQGLFGYTF. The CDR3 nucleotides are TGTGCCAGTAGTCCGTCTCCCGGACAGGGTCTATTTGGCTACACCTTC.

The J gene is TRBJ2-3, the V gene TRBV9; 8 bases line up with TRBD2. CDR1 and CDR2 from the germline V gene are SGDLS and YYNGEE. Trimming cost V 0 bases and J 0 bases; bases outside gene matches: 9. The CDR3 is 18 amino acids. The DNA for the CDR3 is TGTGCCAGCAGCGTAGCCGGGAGCGGGGGCCTTAGCACAGATACGCAGTATTTT. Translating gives CASSVAGSGGLSTDTQYF.

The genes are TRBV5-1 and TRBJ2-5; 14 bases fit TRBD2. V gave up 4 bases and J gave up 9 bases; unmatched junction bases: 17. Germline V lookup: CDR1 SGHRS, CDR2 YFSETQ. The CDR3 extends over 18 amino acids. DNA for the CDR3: TGCGCCAGCAGCCACGGACCTTCGACTAGCGGGGGGGGCCAGGCCCAGTACTTC. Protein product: CASSHGPSTSGGGQAQYF.

CDR3 loop: CASSPSGTSPHEQYF. Written as DNA, the CDR3 is TGTGCCAGCTCCCCAAGCGGGACGTCCCCCCACGAGCAGTACTTC. The genes are TRBV9 and TRBJ2-7; 7 bases map to TRBD2. Germline assignment: CDR1 SGDLS and CDR2 YYNGEE. CDR3 length equals 15 residues. Trimming cost V 7 bases and J 5 bases; bases outside gene matches: 15.

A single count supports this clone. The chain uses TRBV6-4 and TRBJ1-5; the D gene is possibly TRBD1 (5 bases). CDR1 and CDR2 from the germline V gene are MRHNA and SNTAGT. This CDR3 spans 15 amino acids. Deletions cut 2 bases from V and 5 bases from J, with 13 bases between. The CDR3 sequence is CASSDPQGNHQPQHF. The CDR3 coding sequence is TGTGCCAGCAGTGACCCTCAGGGAAACCATCAGCCCCAGCATTTT.

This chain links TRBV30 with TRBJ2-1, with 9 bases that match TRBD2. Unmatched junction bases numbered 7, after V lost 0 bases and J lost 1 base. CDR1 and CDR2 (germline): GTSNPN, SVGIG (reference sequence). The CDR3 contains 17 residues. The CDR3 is CAWSVSLTSGSYNEQFF. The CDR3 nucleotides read TGTGCCTGGAGTGTATCTTTAACTAGCGGGTCCTACAATGAGCAGTTCTTC.

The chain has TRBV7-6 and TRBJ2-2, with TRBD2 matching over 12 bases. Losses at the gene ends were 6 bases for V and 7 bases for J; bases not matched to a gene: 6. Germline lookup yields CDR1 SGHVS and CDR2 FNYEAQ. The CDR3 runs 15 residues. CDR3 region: CASRPSGGAYGELFF. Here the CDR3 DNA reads TGTGCCAGCAGACCTAGCGGGGGGGCCTACGGGGAGCTGTTTTTT.

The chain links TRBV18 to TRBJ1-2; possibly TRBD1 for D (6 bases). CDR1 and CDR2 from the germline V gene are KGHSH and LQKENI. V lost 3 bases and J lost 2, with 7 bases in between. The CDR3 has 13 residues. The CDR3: CASSPTGNYGYTF. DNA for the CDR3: TGTGCCAGCTCACCCACAGGGAACTATGGCTACACCTTC.

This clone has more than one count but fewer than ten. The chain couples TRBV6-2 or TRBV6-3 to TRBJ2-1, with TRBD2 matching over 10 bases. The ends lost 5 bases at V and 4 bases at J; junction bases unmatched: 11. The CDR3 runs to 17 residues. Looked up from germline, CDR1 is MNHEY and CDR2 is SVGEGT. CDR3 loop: CASSTPLSGGGYNEQFF. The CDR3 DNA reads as TGTGCCAGCAGTACCCCACTAAGCGGGGGGGGTTACAATGAGCAGTTCTTC.

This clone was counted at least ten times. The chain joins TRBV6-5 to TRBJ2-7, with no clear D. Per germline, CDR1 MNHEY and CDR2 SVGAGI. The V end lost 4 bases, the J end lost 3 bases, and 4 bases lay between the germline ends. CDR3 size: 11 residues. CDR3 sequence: CASSSLYEQYF. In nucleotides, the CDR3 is TGTGCCAGCAGTTCCCTCTACGAGCAGTACTTC.

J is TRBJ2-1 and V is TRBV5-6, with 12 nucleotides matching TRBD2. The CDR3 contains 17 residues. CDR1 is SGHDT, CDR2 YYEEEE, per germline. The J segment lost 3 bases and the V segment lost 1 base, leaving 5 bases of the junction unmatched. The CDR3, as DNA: TGTGCCAGCAGCTTGCCGACTAGCGGGGGTAGCTACAATGAGCAGTTCTTC. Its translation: CASSLPTSGGSYNEQFF.

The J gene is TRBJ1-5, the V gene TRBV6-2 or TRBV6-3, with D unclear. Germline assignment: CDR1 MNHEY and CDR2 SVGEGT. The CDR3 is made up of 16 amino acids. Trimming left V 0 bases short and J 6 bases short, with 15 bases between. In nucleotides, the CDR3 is TGTGCCAGCAGTTACTCAACCCATGATCTAGGTCAGCCCCAGCATTTT. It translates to CASSYSTHDLGQPQHF.

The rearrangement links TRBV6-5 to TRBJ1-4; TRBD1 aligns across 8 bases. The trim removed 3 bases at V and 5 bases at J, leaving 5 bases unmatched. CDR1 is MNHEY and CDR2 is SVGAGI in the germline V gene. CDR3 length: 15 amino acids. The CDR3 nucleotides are TGTGCCAGCAGTTATGGGGGACAGGAAAATGAAAAACTGTTTTTT. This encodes CASSYGGQENEKLFF.